This T cell receptor beta chain was found in a study of blood T cell repertoires in COVID-19. Among Cohort 3 donors, those recovered had two negative PCRs, clearance, or symptom resolution. Germline V gene data show CDR1 as MNHNS and CDR2 as SASEGT. The CDR3 has 14 amino acids. V gave up 2 bases and J gave up 1 base, with 8 bases separating them. Profiling relied on immunoSEQ multiplex PCR, and the TCRdb table lists in-frame clones only, not all of them. Of a few hundred thousand clones in the sample, about nine tenths are singletons; the top ten hold around a tenth. The sequence derives from a woman aged 35 to 49 who had recovered from COVID-19. The V and J genes are TRBV6-1 and TRBJ1-1; D perhaps matches TRBD1 (5 bases). Specimen: PBMCs or T cells enriched from blood (not recorded which). The CDR3 DNA follows: TGTGCCAGCAGTGAACAGGACACGAACACTGAAGCTTTCTTT. This codes for CASSEQDTNTEAFF.